The 2 T cell receptor beta chains below come from one sample, sequenced in a study of cytomegalovirus exposure and HLA in healthy donors (TCRdb year 2017). Library method: the immunoSEQ multiplex PCR assay. The multiplex PCR relied on a mix of 60 forward primers for TCR Vbeta segments and 13 reverse primers for TCR Jbeta segments. Imported from immuneACCESS, the table was reduced by TCRdb to in-frame sequences with V and J called. These copies leave out some clones; in studies compared against another copy, an unresolved V gene accounts for under half, and the cause of the remainder is not known. The sample has some 120,000 clones on record, 70% to 80% of them singletons. 8.2% of the sample goes to the ten largest clones. The source material was PBMCs. These TCRs come from a woman between 35 and 50 years old in good health and CMV-seropositive.

The chain has TRBV2 and TRBJ1-5, with 8 bases identical to TRBD1. The junction had 5 bases not matched to a gene; V was cut back by 6 bases and J by 4 bases. This CDR3 is built from 14 residues. The germline V gene has CDR1 SNHLY and CDR2 FYNNEI. Here the CDR3 DNA reads TGTGCCAGCAGCGAAACAGGGGGAAATCAGCCCCAGCATTTT. Translating it yields CASSETGGNQPQHF.

The V gene is TRBV10-3, the J gene TRBJ2-1; 10 bases agree with TRBD1. The V and J ends lost 3 bases and 6 bases, in that order; junction bases with no gene match: 2. This CDR3 is built from 14 residues. Germline V gives CDR1 ENHRY, CDR2 SYGVKD. The CDR3 loop reads CAISDRTGGNEQFF. CDR3 coding DNA: TGTGCCATCAGTGATAGGACAGGGGGCAATGAGCAGTTCTTC.